This section outlines one TCR beta chain sequence together with its context. The data belong to a study of long-term antiretroviral therapy in people with HIV. This CDR3 spans 13 amino acids. The V and J ends lost 10 bases and 0 bases respectively, with 12 bases between them. CDR1 and CDR2 from the germline V gene are SNHLY and FYNNEI. The run of the v3.0 immunoSEQ assay was at survey level. Using immunoSEQ multiplex PCR, the repertoire was profiled, and TCRdb retains in-frame clones only, with some absent. The table lists tens of thousands of clones, around nine tenths of them singletons, with over 4% in the top ten.

The sequences come from unsorted PBMCs, collected 5.2 years after starting antiretroviral therapy. The TCR comes from a woman in her thirties or forties with HIV. The genes are TRBV2 and TRBJ1-1; the D is unclear. CDR3 nucleotide sequence: TGTGCCACCATAGCCATCTTGAACACTGAAGCTTTCTTT. Protein sequence: CATIAILNTEAFF.